This T cell receptor (beta chain) was observed in a study of blood T cell repertoires in COVID-19. Study at large: Both acute and convalescent COVID-19 samples were obtained from the United States, Italy and Spain. Sample material is recorded as cDNA or gDNA derived from T cells, B-cell-depleted T cells, or PBMCs.

The ends were cut back, 0 bases at V and 5 bases at J, with 12 bases in the middle. Germline-derived CDR1 and CDR2 are SGHRS and YFSETQ. This CDR3 is 15 amino acids long. The authors' processing: Scientists estimated how many nucleated cells there were by amplifying reference gene primers. Some clones are missing from TCRdb's copy, which holds only in-frame ones; the method was immunoSEQ multiplex PCR. V, J and clone size reflect that table, while D and trimming were determined from the DNA. Here the sample spans about 22,000 clones, 65% to 85% being singletons. The gene calls are TRBV5-1 and TRBJ1-5; unclear D gene. Sequenced input: peripheral blood. The source of this sequence is an elderly man with active or convalescent COVID-19. CDR3 nucleotide sequence: TGCGCCAGCAGCTTGGGGTCGGCAGACTATCAGCCCCAGCATTTT. Its protein product is CASSLGSADYQPQHF.